This is a list of T cell receptor beta chains from one sample in a study of graft-versus-host responses after intestinal transplantation. The data were produced by immunoSEQ multiplex PCR, yet TCRdb's version contains in-frame clones alone and is incomplete. The data contain 100,000 to 110,000 clones, roughly 87% of them seen just once; the ten biggest clones take up over 0.75%. Their specific antigens are unknown. The sample consisted of unstimulated CD4+ T cells sorted from spleen or lymph node cells, taken before transplant. The source of these receptors is a human donor who was the organ donor for an intestinal transplant. The CDR3 runs from the conserved cysteine through the conserved F or W. Each record gives: V gene, D gene, J gene, clone size, CDR3 protein, CDR3 DNA. A D gene is named only where the DNA matches it firmly. Only some rows state a clone size, as once, few, many or a class for expanded clones.

TRBV19	NA	TRBJ1-4	few	CASSFRRGEKLFF	TGTGCCAGTAGTTTTCGGAGAGGGGAAAAACTGTTTTTT
TRBV18	NA	TRBJ1-3	few	CASSPTRDSGNTIYF	TGTGCCAGCTCACCGACGAGGGACTCTGGAAACACCATATATTTT
TRBV6-5	TRBD1	TRBJ1-2	NA	CASSFTGAKGGYTF	TGTGCCAGCAGTTTTACAGGGGCCAAGGGTGGCTACACCTTC
TRBV30	NA	TRBJ1-3	few	CAWSAWGVLNTIYF	TGTGCCTGGAGCGCTTGGGGGGTCCTGAACACCATATATTTT
TRBV19	NA	TRBJ2-5	NA	CASSMAGWETQYF	TGTGCCAGTAGTATGGCGGGGTGGGAGACCCAGTACTTC
TRBV19	NA	TRBJ1-5	NA	CASSGKLGSYSNQPQHF	TGTGCCAGTAGCGGTAAGTTGGGGTCTTATAGCAATCAGCCCCAGCATTTT
TRBV5-1	NA	TRBJ2-1	NA	CASSGLNEQFF	TGCGCCAGCAGCGGCCTGAATGAGCAGTTCTTC
TRBV30	TRBD1	TRBJ1-2	NA	CAWSVGQGIGYTF	TGTGCCTGGAGTGTGGGACAGGGGATCGGCTACACCTTC
TRBV28	NA	TRBJ2-6	few	CASNNRVSGANVLTF	TGTGCCAGCAACAACAGGGTTTCTGGGGCCAACGTCCTGACTTTC
TRBV6-4	NA	TRBJ2-5	NA	CASSVSRSPGETQYF	TGTGCCAGCAGTGTTTCGCGGAGCCCGGGGGAGACCCAGTACTTC
TRBV2	TRBD1	TRBJ2-2	NA	CASRGQTGELFF	TGTGCCAGCAGGGGACAGACCGGGGAGCTGTTTTTT
TRBV28	TRBD1	TRBJ1-3	NA	CASSSGTVLKTGGNTIYF	TGTGCCAGCAGTTCCGGGACAGTTCTCAAAACGGGTGGAAACACCATATATTTT
TRBV5-6	NA	TRBJ2-7	NA	CASSLKYEQYF	TGTGCCAGCAGCTTGAAATACGAGCAGTACTTC
TRBV5-4	TRBD1	TRBJ1-1	NA	CASSTGQVNTEAFF	TGTGCCAGCAGCACAGGACAGGTGAACACTGAAGCTTTCTTT
TRBV27	NA	TRBJ2-3	NA	CASSPQSSDTQYF	TGTGCCAGCAGTCCGCAATCTTCAGATACGCAGTATTTT
TRBV19	NA	TRBJ1-2	NA	CASSIKLNYGYTF	TGTGCCAGTAGTATAAAGCTTAACTATGGCTACACCTTC
TRBV2	NA	TRBJ2-1	NA	CASRTANNEQFF	TGTGCCAGCAGGACTGCCAACAATGAGCAGTTCTTC
TRBV28	TRBD1	TRBJ1-6	NA	CASNGPGQGYSPLHF	TGTGCCAGCAACGGACCGGGACAGGGATATTCACCCCTCCACTTT
TRBV19	NA	TRBJ2-3	few	CASSIERTGTDTQYF	TGTGCCAGTAGTATCGAGCGGACAGGCACAGATACGCAGTATTTT
TRBV6-4	TRBD2	TRBJ2-2	NA	CASSDGTSTGELFF	TGTGCCAGCAGTGACGGGACTAGCACCGGGGAGCTGTTTTTT
TRBV7-3	NA	TRBJ2-3	NA	CASSWGLITDTQYF	TGTGCCAGCAGCTGGGGCCTTATCACAGATACGCAGTATTTT
TRBV4-1	TRBD2	TRBJ2-3	once	CASSQEPGGPGKNTQYF	TGCGCCAGCAGCCAAGAACCGGGGGGGCCGGGGAAAAATACGCAGTATTTT
TRBV7-2	TRBD1	TRBJ1-1	NA	CASSPRDRAVNTEAFF	TGTGCCAGCAGCCCGAGGGACAGGGCAGTGAACACTGAAGCTTTCTTT
TRBV11-2	NA	TRBJ1-2	NA	CASSLEGAGYTF	TGTGCCAGCAGCTTAGAGGGTGCCGGCTACACCTTC
TRBV6-5	TRBD2	TRBJ2-1	NA	CASSKSGGSYNEQFF	TGTGCCAGCAGCAAGAGCGGGGGGTCCTACAATGAGCAGTTCTTC
TRBV28	TRBD2	TRBJ2-2	NA	CASNPLGGVQSLTGELFF	TGTGCCAGCAACCCCCTGGGGGGGGTTCAATCTCTAACCGGGGAGCTGTTTTTT
TRBV28	TRBD1	TRBJ1-6	once	CASSPTGGDSNSPLHF	TGTGCCAGCAGCCCGACAGGGGGGGATTCTAATTCACCCCTCCACTTT
TRBV6-4	NA	TRBJ2-3	once	CASHAPPSTVSTDTQYF	TGTGCCAGCCACGCCCCCCCTTCAACAGTAAGCACAGATACGCAGTATTTT
TRBV6-5	NA	TRBJ2-5	NA	CASSYSSAGETQYF	TGTGCCAGCAGTTACTCGTCGGCGGGGGAGACCCAGTACTTC
TRBV5-4	NA	TRBJ1-4	NA	CASSLFPGSPNEKLFF	TGTGCCAGCAGCTTGTTTCCAGGGTCACCTAATGAAAAACTGTTTTTT
TRBV6-5	NA	TRBJ2-7	NA	CASSVAPGTNYEQYF	TGTGCCAGCAGTGTCGCCCCCGGGACAAACTACGAGCAGTACTTC
TRBV15	NA	TRBJ1-5	NA	CATSRAGYSNQPQHF	TGTGCCACCAGCAGAGCCGGTTATAGCAATCAGCCCCAGCATTTT
TRBV11-3	NA	TRBJ2-1	NA	CASSPGTSSSYNEQFF	TGTGCCAGCAGTCCCGGGACTTCAAGCTCCTACAATGAGCAGTTCTTC
TRBV11-3	NA	TRBJ2-7	NA	CASSLPGPGYEQYF	TGTGCCAGCAGCTTACCGGGACCGGGATACGAGCAGTACTTC
TRBV5-5	NA	TRBJ2-4	once	CASSLTQGPKNIQYF	TGTGCCAGCAGCTTAACTCAGGGGCCCAAAAACATTCAGTACTTC
TRBV28	TRBD1	TRBJ2-6	NA	CASSPQGAGANVLTF	TGTGCCAGCAGCCCTCAGGGGGCTGGGGCCAACGTCCTGACTTTC
TRBV19	NA	TRBJ1-4	NA	CASKKGGFNEKLFF	TGTGCCAGCAAAAAGGGAGGATTTAATGAAAAACTGTTTTTT
TRBV10-3	TRBD1	TRBJ2-1	NA	CGSGTGYYNEQFF	TGTGGATCCGGGACAGGGTACTACAATGAGCAGTTCTTC
TRBV18	NA	TRBJ1-5	NA	CASSPPGSGDLSNQPQHF	TGTGCCAGCTCACCACCGGGCTCGGGGGACCTTAGCAATCAGCCCCAGCATTTT
TRBV28	NA	TRBJ2-2	NA	CASSPLGLGTGELFF	TGTGCCAGCAGTCCACTAGGTTTGGGCACCGGGGAGCTGTTTTTT
TRBV14	NA	TRBJ1-4	NA	CASRSVGEKLFF	TGTGCCAGCAGGAGTGTGGGTGAAAAACTGTTTTTT
TRBV9	NA	TRBJ2-7	NA	CASSVVSRGEQYF	TGTGCCAGCAGCGTAGTGTCCAGGGGCGAGCAGTACTTC
TRBV19	TRBD1	TRBJ2-7	few	CASSMTGGYEQYF	TGTGCCAGTAGTATGACAGGGGGGTACGAGCAGTACTTC
TRBV19	TRBD1	TRBJ2-7	NA	CASSMNSGGAEQYF	TGTGCCAGTAGTATGAATTCAGGGGGAGCTGAGCAGTACTTC
TRBV30	NA	TRBJ1-6	NA	CAWSGRIFTLHF	TGTGCCTGGAGTGGAAGAATCTTCACCCTCCACTTT
TRBV27	TRBD1	TRBJ2-1	NA	CASSSTGLRGHNEQFF	TGTGCCAGCAGTTCGACAGGGCTCCGGGGACACAATGAGCAGTTCTTC
TRBV6-1	NA	TRBJ1-2	NA	CATRGTSDRFYTF	TGTGCCACCAGGGGCACCTCAGACAGGTTTTACACCTTC
TRBV4-1	NA	TRBJ1-1	NA	CASSQVTGLAEAFF	TGCGCCAGCAGCCAAGTAACGGGATTGGCTGAAGCTTTCTTT
TRBV7-8	NA	TRBJ1-5	NA	CASSLDLTGNQPQHF	TGTGCCAGCAGCTTAGACTTAACAGGGAATCAGCCCCAGCATTTT
TRBV6-1	NA	TRBJ1-2	NA	CASSENGEYGYTF	TGTGCCAGCAGTGAAAACGGGGAATATGGCTACACCTTC
TRBV19	NA	TRBJ2-2	NA	CASSISLGASNTGELFF	TGTGCCAGTAGTATTAGTTTGGGGGCCTCTAACACCGGGGAGCTGTTTTTT
TRBV27	NA	TRBJ2-5	NA	CASSPQVLGRETQYF	TGTGCCAGCAGTCCCCAAGTGTTGGGCCGAGAGACCCAGTACTTC
TRBV18	NA	TRBJ2-7	NA	CASSPRPGLASNEQYF	TGTGCCAGCTCACCCCGGCCGGGACTTGCGTCCAACGAGCAGTACTTC
TRBV9	NA	TRBJ2-7	NA	CASSAAPEGGHTYEQYF	TGTGCCAGCAGCGCCGCTCCGGAGGGAGGACATACCTACGAGCAGTACTTC
TRBV4-1	NA	TRBJ2-3	once	CASSQGLRGATTDTQYF	TGCGCCAGCAGCCAAGGACTTCGAGGGGCGACCACAGATACGCAGTATTTT